The 12 T cell receptor beta chains below all came from one sample that was sequenced in a study of T-cell memory formation after mild COVID-19. TCRdb reprocessed the 5' RACE reads via MiXCR and lists one record per CDR3 protein. The table records 150,000 or so distinct CDR3 sequences, about 14% of them present only once. Sequenced sample: PBMCs or a T cell subset sorted from them (not recorded which). The receptors were sampled from an adult woman who had mild COVID-19 (a few samples of this study predate the infection). Cell type and time point are not known.

This clonotype was counted only a few times. V and J are TRBV5-6 and TRBJ2-2; possibly TRBD1 for D (6 bases). This CDR3 is built from 14 residues. The germline V gene has CDR1 SGHDT and CDR2 YYEEEE. V was shortened by 3 bases and J by 1 base, with 7 bases between the two germline ends. CDR3 bases: TGTGCCAGCAGCTGGGGACAGAACACCGGGGAGCTGTTTTTT. Its protein product is CASSWGQNTGELFF.

This clonotype has more than one count but fewer than ten. The chain recombines TRBV28 with TRBJ1-4; D is ambiguous. This CDR3 has 15 amino acids. V lost 6 bases and J 0 bases, leaving 11 bases between the germline ends. The germline CDR1 and CDR2 sequences are MDHEN and SYDVKM. This chain's CDR3 is CASSYVAPTNEKLFF. CDR3 coding DNA: TGTGCCAGCAGCTATGTAGCACCAACTAATGAAAAACTGTTTTTT.

The chain couples TRBV9 to TRBJ2-7, with 11 bases matching TRBD2. The V segment lost 0 bases and the J segment 0 bases; nucleotides outside the gene matches: 5. CDR1 is SGDLS, CDR2 YYNGEE, per germline. This CDR3 spans 17 amino acids. The CDR3 region is CASSVGGSGGDSYEQYF. CDR3 bases: TGTGCCAGCAGCGTAGGCGGTAGCGGGGGGGACTCCTACGAGCAGTACTTC.

CDR3 DNA: TGCGCCAGCAGCCCCCACCGATTAGCGGGAGGGTACGAGCAGTACTTC. Translating it yields CASSPHRLAGGYEQYF. The chain couples TRBV5-1 to TRBJ2-7; 11 nucleotides match TRBD2. Germline V gene sequence: CDR1 SGHRS, CDR2 YFSETQ. The CDR3 spans 16 residues. With V trimmed by 4 bases and J by 4 bases, 10 bases remained unmatched.

This clonotype was seen only a few times. This chain connects TRBV5-1 to TRBJ1-4; the D gene is possibly TRBD1 (6 bases). This CDR3 region has 16 residues. The germline gives CDR1 SGHRS, CDR2 YFSETQ. V was pared by 2 bases and J by 5 bases, with 16 bases between. The CDR3: CASSLAIGTRNEKLFF. The CDR3, as DNA: TGCGCCAGCAGCTTAGCTATCGGGACAAGGAATGAAAAACTGTTTTTT.

This clonotype was seen only a few times. The CDR3 DNA is TGTGCCACCCACGACTCCTTCCCCCCCTACGAGCAGTACTTC. Its protein product is CATHDSFPPYEQYF. V gene TRBV9 combines with J gene TRBJ2-7, with no clear D. The CDR3 is 14 amino acids. Per the germline V gene, CDR1 is SGDLS and CDR2 is YYNGEE. V was clipped by 9 bases and J by 2 bases, with 18 bases between them.

There are a few counts of this clonotype. V usage is TRBV6-5 and J usage is TRBJ2-1; TRBD2 is a possible D gene (6 bases). Germline V gives CDR1 MNHEY, CDR2 SVGAGI. The CDR3 spans 16 residues. Trimming took off 5 bases at V and 2 bases at J, with 16 bases between the two ends. CDR3 DNA: TGTGCCAGCAGTGCTCTTAGCGGCACTACCTACAATGAGCAGTTCTTC. Translation gives CASSALSGTTYNEQFF.

The chain has TRBV10-2 and TRBJ1-5, with D unresolved. The CDR3 is made up of 16 amino acids. The ends were cut back, 0 bases at V and 4 bases at J, with 13 bases in the middle. CDR1 WSHSY and CDR2 SAAADI come from the germline V gene. As DNA, the CDR3 is TGCGCCAGCAGTGAGTCGCTGTTGCACATTAATCAGCCCCAGCATTTT. Translation gives CASSESLLHINQPQHF.

This clonotype was observed a few times. This rearrangement joins TRBV21-1 to TRBJ1-5; the listed D gene, TRBD1, was not tested against the DNA. TRBV21-1 is a recognized pseudogene. The CDR3 totals 17 residues. The CDR3: CASRGTGPLGSNQPQHF. CDR3 bases: TGTGCCAGCAGAGGGACAGGCCCCCTGGGGAGCAATCAGCCCCAGCATTTT.

Many counts were recorded for this clonotype. This CDR3 reads CASSSEGDANTGELFF. CDR3 coding DNA: TGTGCCAGCAGTTCGGAGGGAGACGCGAACACCGGGGAGCTGTTTTTT. The chain couples TRBV6-5 to TRBJ2-2; weak D call: TRBD2 (6 bases). The V and J ends lost 4 bases and 0 bases respectively, with 12 bases between them. CDR1 is MNHEY, CDR2 SVGAGI, per germline. The CDR3 sequence is 16 residues long.

This clonotype was found a few times. The chain has TRBV5-1 and TRBJ2-5; 8 positions match TRBD2. From germline, CDR1 is SGHRS and CDR2 YFSETQ. V lost 7 bases to trimming and J lost 2 bases; unmatched junction nucleotides: 13. The CDR3 has 16 amino acids. CDR3 sequence: CASGIAGGALQETQYF. DNA of the CDR3: TGCGCCAGCGGAATCGCGGGGGGCGCACTGCAAGAGACCCAGTACTTC.

Remarks on this clonotype: One end of the junction fails to match germline, which may point to a read error. J is TRBJ2-1 and V is TRBV7-7, with 8 positions matching TRBD1. There are 15 residues in the CDR3. The germline CDR1 and CDR2 sequences are SSHAT and FNYEAQ (reference sequence). For the CDR3, the DNA is TGTGCTAGCAGCTTAGGGCAGGGGGCAGGAAATGAGCAGTTCTTC. Residues: CASSLGQGAGNEQFF.